This T cell receptor beta chain stems from a study of T-cell reconstitution after alpha-beta-depleted transplantation in children. For this clonotype: Its antigen is still unknown.

Overall study results and limits: Where alpha-beta T cells came from about two months after transplant was reportedly several hundred expanded graft clones.

The TCRbeta library incorporated unique molecular identifiers. In TCRdb, the PCR reads were re-called with MiXCR into one record per CDR3 protein. The data contain 800,000 to 1,000,000 distinct CDR3 sequences, about 30% of them singletons. The sample consisted of PBMCs, mostly from graft donor cells, taken 360 days after TCRalphabeta/CD19-depleted stem cell transplant. The receptor was isolated from a boy in the first two years of life who had a stem cell transplant for SCID, so the T cells may come from the graft donor.

CDR3 amino acids: CASSFPSRQEAFF. The CDR3 DNA is TGTGCCAGCAGCTTTCCGTCTCGGCAAGAAGCTTTCTTT. V usage is TRBV7-9 and J usage is TRBJ1-1; D remains ambiguous. Trimming cost V 3 bases and J 8 bases, with 13 bases left between them. The germline V gene has CDR1 SEHNR and CDR2 FQNEAQ (reference sequence). CDR3 length equals 13 residues.